This T cell receptor (beta chain) was recorded in a study of shared clonotypes between healthy human individuals (dated by TCRdb to about 2020). A note on the overall study: Two women and a few men aged 18 to 49 years were included in the cohort. Blood TCR repertoires of about 5 healthy adults were deeply sequenced to estimate repertoire size and the extent of clonotype sharing between individuals. Each donor's leukapheresis produced roughly between roughly 0.85 and 10 billion PBMCs. Per donor, three plates each were used for CD4 naive and CD4 memory, two for CD8 naive, and one for CD8 memory. To increase sequencing depth and limit assay-specific biases, different laboratories used diverse techniques to prepare libraries and sequence TCR repertoires.

TCR CDR3 regions were amplified from genomic DNA by multiplex PCR using the deep immunoSEQ assay. Extracted genomic DNA from each cell subset was distributed evenly across all wells of several immunoSEQ 96-well plates, and each plate was treated as a replicate. For sorted subsets, about 200 ng genomic DNA, equal to about 30,000 T cell genomes, was loaded into each replicate PCR. Purified libraries were measured with a Qubit 3.0 fluorometer, size-checked on a Bioanalyzer 2100, and measured again with the KAPA Library Quantification kit. Every immunoSEQ 96-well plate was sequenced on a dedicated single-read 150-cycle Illumina NextSeq 550 flow cell. As for the original processing: The immunoSEQ output contained only junctional sequences without quality scores, so filtering could not match that applied to full-length reads. To assign V/J genes and CDR3, sequences were annotated using PyIR, a Python wrapper for IgBLAST v1.9, with IMGT germline references. Reads were removed for weak V/J assignments (E-value above 1e-6), missing CDR3, stop codons, out-of-frame junctions, or ambiguous translated residues. V3J clonotypes were defined as sequences sharing an identical inferred V gene, J gene, and CDR3 amino acid sequence. To compute the percentage overlap between repertoires, the number of shared unique clonotypes was divided by the size of the smaller repertoire. RTK rarefaction, the Chao1 estimator, and Recon v2.1 estimates of unobserved clonotypes were used to assess repertoire richness. OLGA was used to compute generation probabilities for all TCRbeta clonotypes that the gDNA method yielded from a handful of donors. TCRdb holds this immuneACCESS table with in-frame rearrangements only. Some clones are missing; in checked studies, unresolved V genes explain under half, and the rest has no known cause. From that table come the V and J calls and clone size; the DNA was used to work out D and trimming. This sample gives 95,000 to 120,000 clones in total; around two thirds of them show up just once. The ten largest clones represent approximately 25% of the sample.

The table lists this clone with a count of one. Its recognized antigen is unknown. No much larger clonotype is one base removed from it; base qualities were not supplied. The donors were healthy, HIV-negative adults who had no recently reported acute infections or vaccinations. Every donor was a Caucasian adult residing in Nashville, Tennessee, USA. CD8 memory samples combined magnetically selected CD45RO+ cells with CCR7-negative CD45RA+ effector memory (TemRA) cells. After blood collection by leukapheresis, PBMCs were isolated using Ficoll-Histopaque density gradient centrifugation and then cryopreserved in the vapor phase of liquid nitrogen. Purity and quantity of every magnetically sorted T cell population were checked by analytical flow cytometry. Genomic DNA was isolated from each sorted fraction and quantified by UV absorbance on a Nanodrop 2000c. CDR1 and CDR2 were assigned from the germline V gene (reference sequence) as SEHNR and FQNEAQ. The V and J ends are trimmed by 7 bases and 2 bases, leaving 20 bases between them. The CDR3 measures 16 amino acids from cysteine to phenylalanine. Of all the DNA, just the CDR3 is kept, 48 bases in frame from base 1.

What the authors observed across the whole study: Incomplete sequencing was indicated by rarefaction of sorted-subset datasets, despite the large sequencing depth. Based on pairwise subsampling, the degree of clonotype sharing among donors was expected to be affected by sequencing depth. When a handful of donors were compared, the shared fraction of clonotypes was 5% to 6.5% for naive CD4, 3% to 4% for naive CD8, 2.3% for memory CD4, and roughly 0.4% for memory CD8. Larger estimated clonotype richness was generally found for naive subsets than for memory subsets. The small number of donors limited the genetic and exposure-history diversity represented. Higher generation probabilities were observed for clonotypes shared by all four sorted-subset donors than for non-shared clonotypes. Sampling was restricted to blood, and TCR repertoires in tissues likely differ from the TCR repertoires found in blood.

Recombination linked TRBV7-9 to TRBJ1-1; the D gene is possibly TRBD1, with 5 bases matching. Sequenced: memory CD8+ T cells sorted from blood. The cell subset or site label of this sample denotes: CD45RO+ cells pooled with CCR7-negative TemRA cells. This TCR was sampled from a woman between 25 and 40 years old in good health. The CDR3 corresponds to CASILAAGPPNTEAFF. The DNA reads TGTGCCAGCATCCTAGCAGCGGGACCACCTAACACTGAAGCTTTCTTT.